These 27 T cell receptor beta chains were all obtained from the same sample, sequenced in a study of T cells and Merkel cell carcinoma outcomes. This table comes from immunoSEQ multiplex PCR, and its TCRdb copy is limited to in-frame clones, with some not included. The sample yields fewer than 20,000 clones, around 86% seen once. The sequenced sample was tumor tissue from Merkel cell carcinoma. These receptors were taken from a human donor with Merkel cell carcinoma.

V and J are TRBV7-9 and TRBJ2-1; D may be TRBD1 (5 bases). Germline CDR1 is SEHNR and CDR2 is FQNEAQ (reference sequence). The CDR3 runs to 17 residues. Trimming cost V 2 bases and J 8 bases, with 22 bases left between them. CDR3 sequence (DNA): TGTGCCAGCAGCTTACGCTCCGTTGTGGGGCAAGGGGATGAGCAGTTCTTC. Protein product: CASSLRSVVGQGDEQFF.

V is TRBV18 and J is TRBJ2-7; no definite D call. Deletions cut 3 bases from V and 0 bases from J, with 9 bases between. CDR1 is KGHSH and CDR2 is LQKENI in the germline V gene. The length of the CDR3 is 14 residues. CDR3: CASSPRANSYEQYF. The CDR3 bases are TGTGCCAGCTCACCTCGGGCCAACTCCTACGAGCAGTACTTC.

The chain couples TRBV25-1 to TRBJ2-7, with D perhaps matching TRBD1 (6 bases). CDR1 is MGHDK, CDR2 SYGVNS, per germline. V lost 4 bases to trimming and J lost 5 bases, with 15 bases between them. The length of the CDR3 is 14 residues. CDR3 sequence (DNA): TGTGCCAGCAGTGCACCCGCCAGGGGAAACGAGCAGTACTTC. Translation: CASSAPARGNEQYF.

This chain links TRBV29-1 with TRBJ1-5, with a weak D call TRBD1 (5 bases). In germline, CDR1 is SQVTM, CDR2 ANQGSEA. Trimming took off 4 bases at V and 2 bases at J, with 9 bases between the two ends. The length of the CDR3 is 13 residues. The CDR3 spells CSVARDGNQPQHF. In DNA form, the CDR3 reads TGCAGCGTTGCCAGGGACGGCAATCAGCCCCAGCATTTT. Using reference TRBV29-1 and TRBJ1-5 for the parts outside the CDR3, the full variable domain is SAVISQKPSRDICQRGTSLTIQCQVDSQVTMMFWYRQQPGQSLTLIATANQGSEATYESGFVIDKFPISRPNLTFSTLTVSNMSPEDSSIYLCSVARDGNQPQHFGDGTRLSIL.

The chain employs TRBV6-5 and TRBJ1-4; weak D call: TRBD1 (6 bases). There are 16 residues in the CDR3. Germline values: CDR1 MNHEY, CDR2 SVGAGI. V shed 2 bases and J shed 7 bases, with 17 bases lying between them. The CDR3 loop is CASSYDPPRRGEKLFF. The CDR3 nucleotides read TGTGCCAGCAGTTACGACCCCCCCCGCAGGGGTGAAAAACTGTTTTTT.

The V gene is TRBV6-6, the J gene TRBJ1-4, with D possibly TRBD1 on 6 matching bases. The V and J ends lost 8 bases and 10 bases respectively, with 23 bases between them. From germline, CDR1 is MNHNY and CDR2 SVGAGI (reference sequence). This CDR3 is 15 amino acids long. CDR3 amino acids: CASQLQTGAFGKLFF. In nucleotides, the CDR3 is TGTGCCAGCCAGCTACAGACGGGGGCTTTTGGAAAACTGTTTTTT.

The CDR3 sequence: CASSYPGTVSYEQYF. In DNA form, the CDR3 reads TGTGCCAGCAGTTATCCCGGGACAGTGAGCTACGAGCAGTACTTC. The chain links TRBV6-6 to TRBJ2-7; 7 bases match TRBD1. Germline V gene sequence: CDR1 MNHNY, CDR2 SVGAGI (reference sequence). The ends lost 3 bases at V and 3 bases at J; junction bases unmatched: 8. The CDR3 is 15 amino acids.

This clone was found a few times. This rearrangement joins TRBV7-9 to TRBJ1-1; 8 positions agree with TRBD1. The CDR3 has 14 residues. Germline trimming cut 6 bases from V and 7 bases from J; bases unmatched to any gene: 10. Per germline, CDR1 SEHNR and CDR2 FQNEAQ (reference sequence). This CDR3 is CASRSSQGAVEAFF. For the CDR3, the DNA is TGTGCCAGCAGATCCTCTCAGGGGGCCGTTGAAGCTTTCTTT.

The CDR3 protein is CASSEGANTEAFF. CDR3 bases: TGTGCCAGCAGTGAAGGGGCGAACACTGAAGCTTTCTTT. V is TRBV2 and J is TRBJ1-1; no reliable D call. Germline assignment: CDR1 SNHLY and CDR2 FYNNEI. V was clipped by 1 base and J by 1 base, with 4 bases between them. CDR3 length equals 13 residues.

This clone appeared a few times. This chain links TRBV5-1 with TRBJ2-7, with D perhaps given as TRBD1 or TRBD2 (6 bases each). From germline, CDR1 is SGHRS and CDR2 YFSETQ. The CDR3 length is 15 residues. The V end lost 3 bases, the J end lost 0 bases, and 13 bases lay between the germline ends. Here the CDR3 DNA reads TGCGCCAGCAGCTGGGGGACGGGGGCCTCCTACGAGCAGTACTTC. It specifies CASSWGTGASYEQYF.

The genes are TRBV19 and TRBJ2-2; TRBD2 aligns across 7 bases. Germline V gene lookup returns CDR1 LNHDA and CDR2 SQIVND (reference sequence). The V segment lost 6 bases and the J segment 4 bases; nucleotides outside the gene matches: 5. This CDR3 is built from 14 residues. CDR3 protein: CASREAGTTGELFF. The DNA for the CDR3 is TGTGCCAGTAGGGAAGCGGGAACCACCGGGGAGCTGTTTTTT.

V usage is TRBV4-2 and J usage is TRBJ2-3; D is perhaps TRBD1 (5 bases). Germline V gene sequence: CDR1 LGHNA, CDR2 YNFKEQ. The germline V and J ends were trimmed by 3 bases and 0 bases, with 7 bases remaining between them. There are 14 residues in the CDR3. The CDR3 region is CASSQGPSTDTQYF. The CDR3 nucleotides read TGTGCCAGCAGCCAGGGGCCAAGCACAGATACGCAGTATTTT.

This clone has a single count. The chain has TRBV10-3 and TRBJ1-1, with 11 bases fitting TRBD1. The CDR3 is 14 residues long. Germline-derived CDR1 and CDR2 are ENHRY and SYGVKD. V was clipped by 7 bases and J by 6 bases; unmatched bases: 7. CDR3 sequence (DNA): TGTGCCATCAATGCCGGGACAGGGGGGTCTGAAGCTTTCTTT. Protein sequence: CAINAGTGGSEAFF.

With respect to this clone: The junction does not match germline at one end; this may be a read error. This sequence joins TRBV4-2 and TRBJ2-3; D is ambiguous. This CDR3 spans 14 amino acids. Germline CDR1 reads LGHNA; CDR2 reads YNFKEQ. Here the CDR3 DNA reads TGTGCCAGCGGCCAAGAGCCTCTCACAGATACGCAGTATTTT. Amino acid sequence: CASGQEPLTDTQYF.

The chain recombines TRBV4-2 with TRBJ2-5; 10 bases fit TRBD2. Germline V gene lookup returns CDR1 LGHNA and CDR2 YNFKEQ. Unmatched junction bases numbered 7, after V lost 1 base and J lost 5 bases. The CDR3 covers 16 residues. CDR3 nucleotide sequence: TGTGCCAGCAGCCAAGGTGTTGGGACTAGCGCGGAGACCCAGTACTTC. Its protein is CASSQGVGTSAETQYF.

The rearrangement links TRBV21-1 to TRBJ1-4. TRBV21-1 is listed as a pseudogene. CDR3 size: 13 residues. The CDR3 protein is CASSKGPGRKLFF. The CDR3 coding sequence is TGTGCCAGCAGCAAGGGTCCCGGGAGGAAACTGTTTTTT.

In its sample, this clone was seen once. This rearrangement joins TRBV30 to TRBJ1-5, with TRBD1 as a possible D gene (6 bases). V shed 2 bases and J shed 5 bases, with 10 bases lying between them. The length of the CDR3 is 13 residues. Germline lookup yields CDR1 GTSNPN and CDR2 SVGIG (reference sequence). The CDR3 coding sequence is TGTGCCTGGAGTACAGGGAATTATCAGCCCCAGCATTTT. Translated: CAWSTGNYQPQHF. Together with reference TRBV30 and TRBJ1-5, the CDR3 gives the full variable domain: SQTIHQWPATLVQPVGSPLSLECTVEGTSNPNLYWYRQAAGRGLQLLFYSVGIGQISSEVPQNLSASRPQDRQFILSSKKLLLSDSGFYLCAWSTGNYQPQHFGDGTRLSIL.

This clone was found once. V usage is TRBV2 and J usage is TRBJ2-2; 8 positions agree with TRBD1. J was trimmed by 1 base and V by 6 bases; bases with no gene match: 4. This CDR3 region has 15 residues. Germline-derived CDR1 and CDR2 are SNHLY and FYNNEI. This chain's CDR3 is CASRRTGMNTGELFF. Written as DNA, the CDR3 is TGTGCCAGCAGGAGGACAGGGATGAACACCGGGGAGCTGTTTTTT.

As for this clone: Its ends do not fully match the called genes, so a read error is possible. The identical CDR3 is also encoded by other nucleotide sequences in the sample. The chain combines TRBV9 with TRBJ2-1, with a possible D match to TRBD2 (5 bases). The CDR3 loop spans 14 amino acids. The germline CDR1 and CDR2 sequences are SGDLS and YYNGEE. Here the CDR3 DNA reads TGTGCTAGCAGCGTACACGTCGGGAACAATGAGCAGTTCTTC. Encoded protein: CASSVHVGNNEQFF. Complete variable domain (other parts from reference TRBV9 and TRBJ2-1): DSGVTQTPKHLITATGQRVTLRCSPRSGDLSVYWYQQSLDQGLQFLIQYYNGEERAKGNILERFSAQQFPDLHSELNLSSLELGDSALYFCASSVHVGNNEQFFGPGTRLTVL.

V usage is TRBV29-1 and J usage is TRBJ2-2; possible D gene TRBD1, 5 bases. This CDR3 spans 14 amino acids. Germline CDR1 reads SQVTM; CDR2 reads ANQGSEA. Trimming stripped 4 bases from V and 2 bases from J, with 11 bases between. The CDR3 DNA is TGCAGCGTTGCTGACAGCCCCAACACCGGGGAGCTGTTTTTT. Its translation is CSVADSPNTGELFF.

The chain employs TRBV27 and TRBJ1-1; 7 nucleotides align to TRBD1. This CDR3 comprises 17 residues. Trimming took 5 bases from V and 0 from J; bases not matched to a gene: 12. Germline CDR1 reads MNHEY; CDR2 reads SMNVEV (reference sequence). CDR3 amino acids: CASSVWDPTGLNTEAFF. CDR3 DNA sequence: TGTGCCAGCAGTGTTTGGGACCCGACAGGGTTGAACACTGAAGCTTTCTTT.

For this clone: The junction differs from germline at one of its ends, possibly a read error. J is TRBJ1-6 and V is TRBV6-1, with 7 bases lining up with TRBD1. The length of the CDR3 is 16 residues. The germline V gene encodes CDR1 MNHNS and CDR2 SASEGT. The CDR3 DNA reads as TGTGCTAGCAGTGAAGAATTTGGGGACAGCTATTCACCCCTCCACTTT. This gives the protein CASSEEFGDSYSPLHF.

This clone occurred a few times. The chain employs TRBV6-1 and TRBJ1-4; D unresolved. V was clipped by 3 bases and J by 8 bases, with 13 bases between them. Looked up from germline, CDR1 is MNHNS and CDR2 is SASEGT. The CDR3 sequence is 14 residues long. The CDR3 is CASSERGFGEKLFF. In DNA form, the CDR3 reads TGTGCCAGCAGTGAGCGGGGATTTGGGGAAAAACTGTTTTTT.

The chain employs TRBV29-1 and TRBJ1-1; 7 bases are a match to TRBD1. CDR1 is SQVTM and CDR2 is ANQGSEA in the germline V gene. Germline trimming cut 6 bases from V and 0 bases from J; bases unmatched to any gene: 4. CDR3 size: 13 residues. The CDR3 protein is CSVQQGMNTEAFF. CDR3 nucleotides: TGCAGCGTGCAACAGGGGATGAACACTGAAGCTTTCTTT.

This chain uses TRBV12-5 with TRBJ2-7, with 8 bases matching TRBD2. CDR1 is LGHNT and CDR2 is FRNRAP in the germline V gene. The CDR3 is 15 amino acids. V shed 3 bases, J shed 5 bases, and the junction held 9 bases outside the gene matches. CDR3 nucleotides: TGTGCTAGTGGTTTACCCGGGGGCGGGGGGAACGAGCAGTACTTC. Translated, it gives CASGLPGGGGNEQYF.

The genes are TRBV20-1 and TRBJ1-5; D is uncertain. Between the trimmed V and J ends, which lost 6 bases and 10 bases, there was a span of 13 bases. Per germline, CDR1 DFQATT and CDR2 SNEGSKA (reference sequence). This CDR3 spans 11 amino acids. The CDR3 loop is CSAGMDRPQHF. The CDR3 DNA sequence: TGCAGTGCCGGGATGGATCGTCCCCAGCATTTT.

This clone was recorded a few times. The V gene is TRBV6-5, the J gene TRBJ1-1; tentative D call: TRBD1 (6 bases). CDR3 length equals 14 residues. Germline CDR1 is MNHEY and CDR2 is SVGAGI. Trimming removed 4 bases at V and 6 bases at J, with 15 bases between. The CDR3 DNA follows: TGTGCCAGCAGTTTCGACTCTACAGGGTCTGAAGCTTTCTTT. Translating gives CASSFDSTGSEAFF.